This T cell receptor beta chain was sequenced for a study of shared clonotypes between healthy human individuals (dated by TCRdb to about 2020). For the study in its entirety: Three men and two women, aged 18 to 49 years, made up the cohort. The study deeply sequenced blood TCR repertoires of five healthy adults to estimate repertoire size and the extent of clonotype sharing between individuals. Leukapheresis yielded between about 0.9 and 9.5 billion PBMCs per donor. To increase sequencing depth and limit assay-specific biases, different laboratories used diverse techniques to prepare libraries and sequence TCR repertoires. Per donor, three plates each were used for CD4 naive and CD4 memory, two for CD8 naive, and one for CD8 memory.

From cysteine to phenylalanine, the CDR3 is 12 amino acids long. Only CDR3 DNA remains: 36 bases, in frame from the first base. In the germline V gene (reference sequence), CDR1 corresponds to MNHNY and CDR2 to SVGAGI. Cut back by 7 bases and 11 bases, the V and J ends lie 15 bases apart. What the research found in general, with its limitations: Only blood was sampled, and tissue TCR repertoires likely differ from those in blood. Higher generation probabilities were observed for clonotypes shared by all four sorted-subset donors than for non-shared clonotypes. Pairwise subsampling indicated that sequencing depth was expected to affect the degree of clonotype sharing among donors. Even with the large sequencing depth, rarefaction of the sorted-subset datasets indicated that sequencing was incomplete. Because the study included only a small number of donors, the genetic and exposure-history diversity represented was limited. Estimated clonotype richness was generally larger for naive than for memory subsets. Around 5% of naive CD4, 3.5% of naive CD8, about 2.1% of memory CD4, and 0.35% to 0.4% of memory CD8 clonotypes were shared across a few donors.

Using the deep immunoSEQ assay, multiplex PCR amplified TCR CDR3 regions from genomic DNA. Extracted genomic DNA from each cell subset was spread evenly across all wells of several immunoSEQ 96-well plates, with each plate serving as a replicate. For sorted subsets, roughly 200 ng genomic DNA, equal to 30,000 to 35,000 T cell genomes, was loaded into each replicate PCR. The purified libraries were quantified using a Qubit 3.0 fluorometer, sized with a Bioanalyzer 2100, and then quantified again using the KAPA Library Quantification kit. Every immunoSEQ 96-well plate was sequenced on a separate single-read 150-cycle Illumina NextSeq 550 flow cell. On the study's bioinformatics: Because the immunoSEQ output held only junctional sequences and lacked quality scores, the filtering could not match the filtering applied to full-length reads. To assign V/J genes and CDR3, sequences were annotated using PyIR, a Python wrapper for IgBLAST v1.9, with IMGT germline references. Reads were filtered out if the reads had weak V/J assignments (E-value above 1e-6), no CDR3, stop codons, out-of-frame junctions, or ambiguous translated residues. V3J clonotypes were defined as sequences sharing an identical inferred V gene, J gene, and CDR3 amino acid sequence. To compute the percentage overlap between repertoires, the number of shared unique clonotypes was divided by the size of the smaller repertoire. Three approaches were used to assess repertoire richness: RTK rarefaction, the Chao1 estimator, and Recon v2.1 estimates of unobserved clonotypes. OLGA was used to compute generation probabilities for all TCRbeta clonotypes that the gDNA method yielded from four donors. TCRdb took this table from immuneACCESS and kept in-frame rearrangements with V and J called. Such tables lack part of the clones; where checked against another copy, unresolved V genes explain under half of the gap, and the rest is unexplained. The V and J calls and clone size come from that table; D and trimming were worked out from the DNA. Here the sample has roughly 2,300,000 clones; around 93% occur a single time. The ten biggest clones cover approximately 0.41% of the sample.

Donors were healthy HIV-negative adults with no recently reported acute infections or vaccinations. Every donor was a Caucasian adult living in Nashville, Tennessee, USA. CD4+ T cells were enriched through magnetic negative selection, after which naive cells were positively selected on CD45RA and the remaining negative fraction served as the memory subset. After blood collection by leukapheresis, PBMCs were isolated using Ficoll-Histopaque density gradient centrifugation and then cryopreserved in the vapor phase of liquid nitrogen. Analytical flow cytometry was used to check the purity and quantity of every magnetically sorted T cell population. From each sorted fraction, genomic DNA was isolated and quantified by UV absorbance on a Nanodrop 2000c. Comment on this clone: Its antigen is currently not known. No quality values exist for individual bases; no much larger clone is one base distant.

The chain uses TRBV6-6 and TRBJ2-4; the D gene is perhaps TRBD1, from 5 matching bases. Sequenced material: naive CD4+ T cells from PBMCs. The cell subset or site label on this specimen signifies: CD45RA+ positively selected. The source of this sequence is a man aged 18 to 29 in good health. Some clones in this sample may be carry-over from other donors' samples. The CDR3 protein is CASTLGLGLQYF. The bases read TGTGCCAGCACACTCGGTCTGGGGCTTCAGTACTTC.